This TCR beta chain is drawn from a study of T cell responses to AZD1222 COVID-19 vaccine. Turning to the study itself: Recipients boosted at about 4 weeks or about 12 weeks are pooled. Study-level findings and limits: The donor group comprised mostly white British people and more females; the analysis possibly underestimated clonal diversity. Spike-specific TCR breadth and depth rose after two AZD1222 doses. Regions left unmutated in variants are reportedly the target of nearly half of spike-specific TCRs.

Generated by immunoSEQ multiplex PCR, the TCRdb table keeps only in-frame clones and is missing some. Here the sample spans 150,000 to 200,000 clones, 90% being singletons. Of note for this clone: Its antigen is still unknown.

Germline values: CDR1 SNHLY, CDR2 FYNNEI. V shed 6 bases and J shed 0 bases, with 12 bases lying between them. The CDR3 is 15 residues long. Material: peripheral blood, obtained on day 0 of AZD1222 vaccination. The chain couples TRBV2 to TRBJ1-5; no clear D. The clonotype originates from an adult in good health. Here the CDR3 reads CASRTESYSNQPQHF. CDR3 in DNA: TGTGCCAGCAGAACAGAGAGTTATAGCAATCAGCCCCAGCATTTT.